This entry lists 28 T cell receptor beta chains sequenced from one sample in a study of control samples from healthy donors and cancer patients. Some clones are missing from TCRdb's copy, which holds only in-frame ones; the method was immunoSEQ multiplex PCR. The sample carries some 130,000 clones, more than 80% recorded once. Sequenced input: blood. These receptors all stem from a man aged 35 to 55 in good health.

V usage is TRBV10-1 and J usage is TRBJ2-5; 13 positions agree with TRBD2. CDR1 is WNHNN and CDR2 is SYGVQD in the germline V gene (reference sequence). CDR3 length: 15 amino acids. V was pared by 5 bases and J by 6 bases, with 6 bases of the junction left unmatched. The CDR3 spells CASSTTSGGHQTQYF. In nucleotides, the CDR3 is TGCGCCAGCAGTACGACTAGCGGGGGGCATCAGACCCAGTACTTC.

This chain connects TRBV6-5 to TRBJ1-1; D gene uncertain. CDR3 length equals 13 residues. Trimming took 10 bases from V and 0 from J, leaving 12 bases between them. Germline V gives CDR1 MNHEY, CDR2 SVGAGI. The CDR3 DNA reads as TGTGCCACCCAATTTAATTTGAACACTGAAGCTTTCTTT. Its protein is CATQFNLNTEAFF.

The table lists this clone with a few counts. V is TRBV5-1 and J is TRBJ2-6; D gene unclear. Germline V lookup: CDR1 SGHRS, CDR2 YFSETQ. V was clipped by 0 bases and J by 0 bases, with 1 base between them. The length of the CDR3 is 14 residues. For the CDR3, the DNA is TGCGCCAGCAGCTTGGACTCTGGGGCCAACGTCCTGACTTTC. Its translation: CASSLDSGANVLTF. The variable domain in full, completed from reference TRBV5-1 and TRBJ2-6, reads KAGVTQTPRYLIKTRGQQVTLSCSPISGHRSVSWYQQTPGQGLQFLFEYFSETQRNKGNFPGRFSGRQFSNSRSEMNVSTLELGDSALYLCASSLDSGANVLTFGAGSRLTVL.

The rearrangement links TRBV20-1 to TRBJ1-4, with D possibly TRBD1 on 6 matching bases. The CDR3 totals 14 residues. V was clipped by 5 bases and J by 4 bases, with 14 bases between them. Germline-derived CDR1 and CDR2 are DFQATT and SNEGSKA (reference sequence). Here the CDR3 reads CSAREDSRNEKLFF. Written as DNA, the CDR3 is TGCAGTGCTCGTGAGGACAGCCGTAATGAAAAACTGTTTTTT.

The rearrangement joins TRBV7-6 to TRBJ2-2, with TRBD2 as a possible D gene (5 bases). V lost 1 base, J lost 6 bases, and 9 bases lay in between. This CDR3 is 14 amino acids long. In germline, CDR1 is SGHVS, CDR2 FNYEAQ. The CDR3 DNA is TGTGCCAGCAGCTTAGAACCGGGGTCCGGGGAGCTGTTTTTT. Its translation: CASSLEPGSGELFF.

This clone was seen only a few times. The chain is built from TRBV18 and TRBJ2-3; D call uncertain. This CDR3 region has 12 residues. Per the germline V gene, CDR1 is KGHSH and CDR2 is LQKENI. V lost 4 bases and J lost 6, with 8 bases in between. The CDR3 nucleotides read TGTGCCAGCTCACTGGGCTCCGATACGCAGTATTTT. Amino acids: CASSLGSDTQYF.

The V and J genes are TRBV12-3 or TRBV12-4 and TRBJ1-3; D not certain. The V end lost 2 bases, the J end lost 8 bases, and 7 bases lay between the germline ends. The CDR3 runs 12 residues. The CDR3 sequence: CASSLSRDTIYF. The CDR3 coding sequence is TGTGCCAGCAGTTTATCCCGTGACACCATATATTTT.

The chain has TRBV9 and TRBJ1-4; D is perhaps TRBD1 (5 bases). This CDR3 is built from 16 residues. CDR1 and CDR2 from the germline V gene are SGDLS and YYNGEE. Trimming left V 3 bases short and J 0 bases short, with 12 bases between. The CDR3 DNA reads as TGTGCCAGCAGCGCGAACGTGGGGGCAACTAATGAAAAACTGTTTTTT. Translated, it gives CASSANVGATNEKLFF.

The chain couples TRBV27 to TRBJ1-2; 8 positions match TRBD1. The CDR3 spans 14 residues. CDR1 is MNHEY, CDR2 SMNVEV, per germline (reference sequence). V trimming: 6 bases; J trimming: 4 bases; junction bases outside the gene matches: 7. The CDR3 DNA is TGTGCCAGCAGCCCGACCGGGACAGGCTATGGCTACACCTTC. Translating gives CASSPTGTGYGYTF.

The gene calls are TRBV5-5 and TRBJ2-3; D perhaps matches TRBD2 (6 bases). Germline CDR1 SGHKS, CDR2 YYEKEE (reference sequence). V was shortened by 0 bases and J by 3 bases, with 17 bases between the two germline ends. The CDR3 has 17 residues. The CDR3 region has the DNA TGTGCCAGCAGCTTGGCCGGGCCAACCGCGGGGACAGATACGCAGTATTTT. Amino acid sequence: CASSLAGPTAGTDTQYF. Combining the CDR3 with reference TRBV5-5 and TRBJ2-3 gives the whole variable domain DAGVTQSPTHLIKTRGQQVTLRCSPISGHKSVSWYQQVLGQGPQFIFQYYEKEERGRGNFPDRFSARQFPNYSSELNVNALLLGDSALYLCASSLAGPTAGTDTQYFGPGTRLTVL.

The rearrangement links TRBV5-5 to TRBJ2-3; 8 bases agree with TRBD2. The ends lost 3 bases at V and 1 base at J; junction bases unmatched: 13. The CDR3 has 18 amino acids. Germline CDR1 and CDR2: SGHKS and YYEKEE (reference sequence). The CDR3 here is CASSSAARAGGGTDTQYF. CDR3 in DNA: TGTGCCAGCAGCTCGGCGGCTAGGGCGGGGGGCGGCACAGATACGCAGTATTTT.

The rearrangement uses TRBV7-7 and TRBJ2-3, with 8 bases aligning to TRBD1. This CDR3 is built from 13 residues. CDR1 is SSHAT, CDR2 FNYEAQ, per germline (reference sequence). The CDR3 nucleotides are TGTGCTACCGCGACAGGGGAAGGGGATACGCAGTATTTT. This gives the protein CATATGEGDTQYF. Together with reference TRBV7-7 and TRBJ2-3, the CDR3 gives the full variable domain: GAGVSQSPRYKVTKRGQDVTLRCDPISSHATLYWYQQALGQGPEFLTYFNYEAQPDKSGLPSDRFSAERPEGSISTLTIQRTEQRDSAMYRCATATGEGDTQYFGPGTRLTVL.

Written as DNA, the CDR3 is TGTGCCAGCAGCTCTGCCTGGGCAGGGGAGGAGACCCAGTACTTC. It codes for CASSSAWAGEETQYF. J is TRBJ2-5 and V is TRBV11-2, with D perhaps TRBD1 (6 bases). Trimming cost V 4 bases and J 5 bases, with 17 bases left between them. The CDR3 sequence is 15 residues long. Germline-derived CDR1 and CDR2 are SGHAT and FQNNGV.

CDR3 residues: CASSNGGLQEAFF. For the CDR3, the DNA is TGTGCCAGTAGTAACGGGGGACTCCAGGAAGCTTTCTTT. The rearrangement uses TRBV19 and TRBJ1-1; D perhaps matches TRBD1 (5 bases). CDR3 length: 13 residues. The V gene's germline CDR1 is LNHDA and CDR2 SQIVND (reference sequence). The V and J ends lost 4 bases and 8 bases respectively, with 14 bases between them.

V and J are TRBV7-3 and TRBJ2-7; 9 positions agree with TRBD1. The J segment lost 5 bases and the V segment lost 4 bases, leaving 3 bases of the junction unmatched. Germline-derived CDR1 and CDR2 are SGHTA and FQGTGA. The CDR3 extends over 13 amino acids. The CDR3 bases are TGTGCCAGCAGCTCCGACAGGGGGAACGAGCAGTACTTC. Protein sequence: CASSSDRGNEQYF.

The V gene is TRBV10-1, the J gene TRBJ2-1; D might be TRBD2 (6 bases). This CDR3 has 14 amino acids. CDR1 and CDR2 (germline): WNHNN, SYGVQD (reference sequence). With 4 bases removed from V and 12 bases from J, the gap between germline ends came to 19 bases. In nucleotides, the CDR3 is TGCGCCAGCAGTGCACTCCGGGGGAGCCTGGGGCAGTTCTTC. Its protein product is CASSALRGSLGQFF.

This sequence joins TRBV9 and TRBJ1-1; D not certain. The CDR3 is 13 amino acids. V lost 0 bases to trimming and J lost 5 bases, with 8 bases between them. Germline CDR1 SGDLS, CDR2 YYNGEE. CDR3 sequence: CASSVGSKTEAFF. CDR3 in DNA: TGTGCCAGCAGCGTAGGGTCCAAGACTGAAGCTTTCTTT.

The rearrangement joins TRBV4-1 to TRBJ1-2; weak D call: TRBD1 (6 bases). Per the germline V gene, CDR1 is MGHRA and CDR2 is YSYEKL. Trimming shortened V by 2 bases and J by 5 bases, and 9 bases separated the two germline ends. This CDR3 contains 13 residues. This CDR3 is CASSQQGPYGYTF. As DNA, the CDR3 is TGCGCCAGCAGCCAACAGGGGCCATATGGCTACACCTTC.

The V gene is TRBV5-4, the J gene TRBJ2-7; TRBD2 agrees at 7 bases. The germline gives CDR1 SGHNT, CDR2 YYREEE (reference sequence). This CDR3 is built from 16 residues. J lost 3 bases, V lost 7 bases, and 16 bases had no gene match. The CDR3 sequence: CASSQGPGGGDYEQYF. As DNA, the CDR3 is TGTGCCAGCTCCCAAGGCCCCGGCGGGGGAGACTACGAGCAGTACTTC. Based on the CDR3 plus reference TRBV5-4 and TRBJ2-7, the full variable domain is ETGVTQSPTHLIKTRGQQVTLRCSSQSGHNTVSWYQQALGQGPQFIFQYYREEENGRGNFPPRFSGLQFPNYSSELNVNALELDDSALYLCASSQGPGGGDYEQYFGPGTRLTVT.

V is TRBV24-1 and J is TRBJ2-1; D is unclear. This CDR3 has 14 amino acids. Trimming took 8 bases from V and 8 from J, leaving 18 bases between them. CDR1 KGHDR and CDR2 SFDVKD come from the germline V gene. The CDR3 nucleotides are TGTGCCACCACCGACACCCGCCATGCGGATGAGCAGTTCTTC. Its protein product is CATTDTRHADEQFF.

This clone was counted a single time. The gene calls are TRBV18 and TRBJ1-4; 9 bases line up with TRBD1. The CDR3 is made up of 14 amino acids. V lost 4 bases to trimming and J lost 9 bases; unmatched junction nucleotides: 6. Germline assignment: CDR1 KGHSH and CDR2 LQKENI. The CDR3 nucleotides read TGTGCCAGCTCACGAACGACAGGGGGACAAAAACTGTTTTTT. Translation gives CASSRTTGGQKLFF.

By frequency in the sample, this clone is medium-sized. This chain links TRBV6-5 with TRBJ2-7, with 13 bases lining up with TRBD2. From germline, CDR1 is MNHEY and CDR2 SVGAGI. Losses at the gene ends were 8 bases for V and 7 bases for J; bases not matched to a gene: 11. The CDR3 is made up of 15 amino acids. The CDR3 is CASERGTSGGVEQYF. Written as DNA, the CDR3 is TGTGCCAGCGAAAGGGGAACTAGCGGGGGGGTTGAGCAGTACTTC.

The CDR3 DNA reads as TGCGCCAGCAGTTGGAAGGGGGCCCAAGAGACCCAGTACTTC. Residues: CASSWKGAQETQYF. V usage is TRBV5-1 and J usage is TRBJ2-5; 7 bases map to TRBD1. The germline CDR1 and CDR2 sequences are SGHRS and YFSETQ. Unmatched junction bases numbered 5, after V lost 5 bases and J lost 1 base. The CDR3 spans 14 residues.

The chain links TRBV7-9 to TRBJ2-1; D may be TRBD1 or TRBD2 (5 bases each). There are 15 residues in the CDR3. Germline V lookup: CDR1 SEHNR, CDR2 FQNEAQ (reference sequence). V was cut by 2 bases and J by 1 base, with 9 bases left in between. CDR3 sequence (DNA): TGTGCCAGCAGCTTAATGTGGGGGTCCTACAATGAGCAGTTCTTC. Translating gives CASSLMWGSYNEQFF.

The gene calls are TRBV28 and TRBJ2-1; D unclear. The CDR3 spans 13 residues. Germline CDR1 reads MDHEN; CDR2 reads SYDVKM. V was shortened by 6 bases and J by 5 bases, with 11 bases between the two germline ends. The CDR3 nucleotides are TGTGCCAGCAGACTAACCAAAAACAATGAGCAGTTCTTC. Protein product: CASRLTKNNEQFF.

The chain links TRBV10-2 to TRBJ2-5; D remains ambiguous. CDR3 length: 12 residues. CDR1 and CDR2 (germline): WSHSY, SAAADI. Deletions cut 3 bases from V and 13 bases from J, with 15 bases between. This chain's CDR3 is CASSDSSRSAYF. The CDR3 region has the DNA TGCGCCAGCAGTGACTCTTCCCGATCCGCGTACTTC.

J is TRBJ2-7 and V is TRBV19; 11 nucleotides agree with TRBD1. The germline gives CDR1 LNHDA, CDR2 SQIVND (reference sequence). Losses at the gene ends were 3 bases for V and 6 bases for J; bases not matched to a gene: 7. CDR3 length: 15 amino acids. The CDR3 DNA is TGTGCCAGTAGTATGCGTACCGGGACAGGGGGCGAGCAGTACTTC. This gives the protein CASSMRTGTGGEQYF.

V gene TRBV5-5 combines with J gene TRBJ1-4; 8 bases align to TRBD1. In germline, CDR1 is SGHKS, CDR2 YYEKEE (reference sequence). The CDR3 loop spans 14 amino acids. Trimming cost V 4 bases and J 5 bases; bases outside gene matches: 4. The CDR3 loop is CASSPWTGNEKLFF. Written as DNA, the CDR3 is TGTGCCAGCAGCCCTTGGACAGGGAATGAAAAACTGTTTTTT. The whole variable domain, filled in from reference TRBV5-5 and TRBJ1-4, reads DAGVTQSPTHLIKTRGQQVTLRCSPISGHKSVSWYQQVLGQGPQFIFQYYEKEERGRGNFPDRFSARQFPNYSSELNVNALLLGDSALYLCASSPWTGNEKLFFGSGTQLSVL.